The sequence of this T cell receptor (beta chain) was determined in a study of post-analysis software for immune sequencing data. Unique molecular identifiers had been added to the TCR beta cDNA libraries. TCRdb re-called the PCR reads through MiXCR, storing one row per CDR3 protein. The sample holds about 570,000 distinct CDR3 sequences, 30% to 40% seen once. Study-wide results and limits: Controls showed lower frequencies than patients for five TRBV segments, and TRBV5-6, TRBV5-1 and TRBV20-1 were among these.

This clonotype was counted at least ten times. Its antigen is unidentified. This CDR3 contains 15 residues. After removal of 5 bases from V and 3 bases from J, the junction contained 5 bases not matched to a gene. Sequenced sample: blood. The rearrangement joins TRBV12-3 or TRBV12-4 to TRBJ2-3; TRBD2 aligns across 10 bases. The receptor was derived from a girl aged 2-17 years with multiple sclerosis. The CDR3 sequence: CASSRLAGSTDTQYF. CDR3 bases: TGTGCCAGCAGTCGACTAGCGGGTAGTACAGATACGCAGTATTTT.